One T cell receptor (beta chain) is described in this entry. Trimming removed 0 bases from V and 4 bases from J, with 9 bases in between. Germline assignment: CDR1 LGHNA and CDR2 YNFKEQ. CDR3 length equals 15 residues. The authors' processing: Amplification with reference gene primers provided the estimates of nucleated cell counts. Only in-frame clones appear in the TCRdb table, and some are missing; sequencing was by immunoSEQ multiplex PCR. V, J and clone size are taken as reported in that table, and D and trimming were inferred from the DNA itself. The sample lists more than 450,000 clones, about nine tenths occurring once. These data come from a study of blood T cell repertoires in COVID-19.

The receptor comes from a young woman who had recovered from COVID-19. Sequenced input: PBMCs or T cells enriched from blood (not recorded which). The chain employs TRBV4-2 and TRBJ2-2; D is undetermined. CDR3 amino acids: CASSQERRSTGELFF. Written as DNA, the CDR3 is TGTGCCAGCAGCCAAGAGCGTCGGTCCACCGGGGAGCTGTTTTTT.